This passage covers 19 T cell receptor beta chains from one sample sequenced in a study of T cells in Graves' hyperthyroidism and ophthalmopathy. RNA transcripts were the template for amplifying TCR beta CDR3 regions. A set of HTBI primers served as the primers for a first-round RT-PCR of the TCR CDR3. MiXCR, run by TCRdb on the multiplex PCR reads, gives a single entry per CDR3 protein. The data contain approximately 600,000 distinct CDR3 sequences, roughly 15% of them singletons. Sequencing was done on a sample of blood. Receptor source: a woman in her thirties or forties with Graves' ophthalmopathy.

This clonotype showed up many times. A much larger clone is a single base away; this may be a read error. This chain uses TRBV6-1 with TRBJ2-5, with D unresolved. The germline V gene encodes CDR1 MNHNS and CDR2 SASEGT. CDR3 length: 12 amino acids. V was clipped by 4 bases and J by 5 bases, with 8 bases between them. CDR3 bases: TGTGCCAGCAGTGGGTTTGGGGAGACCCAGTACTTC. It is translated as CASSGFGETQYF.

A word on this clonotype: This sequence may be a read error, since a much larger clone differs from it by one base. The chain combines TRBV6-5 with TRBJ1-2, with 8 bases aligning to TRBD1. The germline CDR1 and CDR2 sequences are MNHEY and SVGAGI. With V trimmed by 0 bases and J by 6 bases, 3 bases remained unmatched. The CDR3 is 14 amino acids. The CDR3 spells CASSYSTGVNGYTF. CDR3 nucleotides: TGTGCCAGCAGTTACTCGACAGGGGTTAATGGCTACACCTTC.

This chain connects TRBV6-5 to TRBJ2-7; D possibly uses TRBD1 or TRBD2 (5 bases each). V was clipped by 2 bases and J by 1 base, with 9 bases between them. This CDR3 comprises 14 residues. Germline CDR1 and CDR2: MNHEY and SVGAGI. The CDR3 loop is CASSYSRESYEQYF. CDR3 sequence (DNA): TGTGCCAGCAGTTACAGCAGGGAGTCCTACGAGCAGTACTTC.

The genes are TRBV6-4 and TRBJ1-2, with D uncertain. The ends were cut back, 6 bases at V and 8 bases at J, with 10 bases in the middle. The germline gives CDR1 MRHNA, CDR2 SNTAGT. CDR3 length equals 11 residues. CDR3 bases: TGTGCCAGCAGCAAGGGTACGGGCTACACCTTC. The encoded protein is CASSKGTGYTF.

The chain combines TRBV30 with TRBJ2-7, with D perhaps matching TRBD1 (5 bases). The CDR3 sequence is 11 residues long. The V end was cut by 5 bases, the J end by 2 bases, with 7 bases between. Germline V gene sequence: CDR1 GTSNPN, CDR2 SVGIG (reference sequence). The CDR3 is CAWGATYEQYF. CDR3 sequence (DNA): TGTGCCTGGGGGGCCACCTACGAGCAGTACTTC.

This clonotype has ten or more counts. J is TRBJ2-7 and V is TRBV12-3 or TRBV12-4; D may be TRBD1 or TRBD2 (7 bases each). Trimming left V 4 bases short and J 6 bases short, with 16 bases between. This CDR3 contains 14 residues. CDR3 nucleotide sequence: TGTGCCAGCAGTTCCAGGGGGACGGGGGGCGAGCAGTACTTC. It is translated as CASSSRGTGGEQYF.

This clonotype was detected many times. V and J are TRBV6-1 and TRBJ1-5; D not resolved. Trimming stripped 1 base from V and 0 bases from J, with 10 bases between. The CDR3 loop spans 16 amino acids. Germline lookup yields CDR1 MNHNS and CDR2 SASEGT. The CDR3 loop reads CASSEDRSYSNQPQHF. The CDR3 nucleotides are TGTGCCAGCAGTGAAGACCGCAGCTATAGCAATCAGCCCCAGCATTTT.

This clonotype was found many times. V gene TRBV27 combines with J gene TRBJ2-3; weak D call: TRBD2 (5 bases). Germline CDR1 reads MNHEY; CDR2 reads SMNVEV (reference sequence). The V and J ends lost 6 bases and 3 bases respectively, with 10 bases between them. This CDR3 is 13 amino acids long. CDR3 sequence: CASSPGITDTQYF. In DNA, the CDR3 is TGTGCCAGCAGCCCCGGGATTACAGATACGCAGTATTTT.

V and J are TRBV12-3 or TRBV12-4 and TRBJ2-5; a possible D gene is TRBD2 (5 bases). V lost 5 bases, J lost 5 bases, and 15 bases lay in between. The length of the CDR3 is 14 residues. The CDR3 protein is CASSPSPSWETQYF. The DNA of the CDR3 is TGTGCCAGCAGTCCTAGCCCATCGTGGGAGACCCAGTACTTC.

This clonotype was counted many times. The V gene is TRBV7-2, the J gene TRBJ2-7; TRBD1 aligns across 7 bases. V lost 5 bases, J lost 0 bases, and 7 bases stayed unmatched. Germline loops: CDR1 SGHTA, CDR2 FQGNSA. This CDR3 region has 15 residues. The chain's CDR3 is CASSTGTASSYEQYF. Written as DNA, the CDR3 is TGTGCCAGCAGCACGGGGACAGCGAGCTCCTACGAGCAGTACTTC. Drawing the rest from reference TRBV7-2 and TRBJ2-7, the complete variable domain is GAGVSQSPSNKVTEKGKDVELRCDPISGHTALYWYRQSLGQGLEFLIYFQGNSAPDKSGLPSDRFSAERTGGSVSTLTIQRTQQEDSAVYLCASSTGTASSYEQYFGPGTRLTVT.

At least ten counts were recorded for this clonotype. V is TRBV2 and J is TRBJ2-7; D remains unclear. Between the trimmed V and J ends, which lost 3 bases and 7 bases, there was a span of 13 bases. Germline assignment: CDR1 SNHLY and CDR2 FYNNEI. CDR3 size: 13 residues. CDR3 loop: CASSDLARWEQYF. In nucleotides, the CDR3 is TGTGCCAGCAGTGATTTGGCTCGGTGGGAGCAGTACTTC.

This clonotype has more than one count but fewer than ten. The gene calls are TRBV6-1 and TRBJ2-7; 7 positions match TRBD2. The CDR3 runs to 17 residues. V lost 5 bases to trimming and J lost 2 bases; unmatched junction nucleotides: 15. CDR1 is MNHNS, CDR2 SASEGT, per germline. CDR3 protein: CASSTKDSGTTTYEQYF. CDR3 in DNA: TGTGCCAGCAGTACCAAAGACTCCGGGACTACAACCTACGAGCAGTACTTC.

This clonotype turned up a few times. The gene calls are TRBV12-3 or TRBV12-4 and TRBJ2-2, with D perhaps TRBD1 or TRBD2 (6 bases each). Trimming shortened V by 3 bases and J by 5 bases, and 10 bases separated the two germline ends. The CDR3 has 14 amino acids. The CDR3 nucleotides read TGTGCCAGCAGTTTCCGGGGGCCAACCGGGGAGCTGTTTTTT. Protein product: CASSFRGPTGELFF.

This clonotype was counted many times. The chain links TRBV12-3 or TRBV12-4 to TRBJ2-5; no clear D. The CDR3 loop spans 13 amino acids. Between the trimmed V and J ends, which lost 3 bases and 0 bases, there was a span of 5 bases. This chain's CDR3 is CASSFYYQETQYF. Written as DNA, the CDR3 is TGTGCCAGCAGTTTTTACTACCAAGAGACCCAGTACTTC.

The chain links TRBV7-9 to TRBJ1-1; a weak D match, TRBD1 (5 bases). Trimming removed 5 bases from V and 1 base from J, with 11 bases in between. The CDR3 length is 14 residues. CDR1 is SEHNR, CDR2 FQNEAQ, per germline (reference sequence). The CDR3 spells CASSEQEGNTEAFF. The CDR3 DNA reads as TGTGCCAGCAGCGAACAGGAGGGGAACACTGAAGCTTTCTTT.

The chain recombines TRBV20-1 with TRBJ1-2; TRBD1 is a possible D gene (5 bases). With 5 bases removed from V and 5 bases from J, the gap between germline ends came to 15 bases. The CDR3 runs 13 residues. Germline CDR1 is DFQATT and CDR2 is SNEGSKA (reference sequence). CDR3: CSAQTATLYGYTF. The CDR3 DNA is TGCAGTGCTCAGACAGCGACCCTGTATGGCTACACCTTC.

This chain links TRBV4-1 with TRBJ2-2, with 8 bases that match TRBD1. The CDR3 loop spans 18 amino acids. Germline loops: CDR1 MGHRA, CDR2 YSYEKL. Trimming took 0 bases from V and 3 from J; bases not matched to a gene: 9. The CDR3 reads CASSQDSLTGAYTGELFF. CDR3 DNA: TGCGCCAGCAGCCAAGATTCACTGACAGGGGCCTACACCGGGGAGCTGTTTTTT.

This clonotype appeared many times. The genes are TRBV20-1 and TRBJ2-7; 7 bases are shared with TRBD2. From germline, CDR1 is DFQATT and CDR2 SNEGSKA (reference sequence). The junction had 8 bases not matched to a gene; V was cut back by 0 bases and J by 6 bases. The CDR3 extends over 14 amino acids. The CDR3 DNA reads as TGCAGTGCTAGAGACCACGGGAGGTCAGGCGAGCAGTACTTC. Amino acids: CSARDHGRSGEQYF.

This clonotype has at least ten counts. This chain's CDR3 is CASSEAEGYEQYF. In nucleotides, the CDR3 is TGTGCCAGCAGTGAGGCAGAAGGGTACGAGCAGTACTTC. The rearrangement links TRBV12-3 or TRBV12-4 to TRBJ2-7; no clear D gene. This CDR3 region has 13 residues. The V and J ends lost 5 bases and 4 bases respectively, with 12 bases between them.